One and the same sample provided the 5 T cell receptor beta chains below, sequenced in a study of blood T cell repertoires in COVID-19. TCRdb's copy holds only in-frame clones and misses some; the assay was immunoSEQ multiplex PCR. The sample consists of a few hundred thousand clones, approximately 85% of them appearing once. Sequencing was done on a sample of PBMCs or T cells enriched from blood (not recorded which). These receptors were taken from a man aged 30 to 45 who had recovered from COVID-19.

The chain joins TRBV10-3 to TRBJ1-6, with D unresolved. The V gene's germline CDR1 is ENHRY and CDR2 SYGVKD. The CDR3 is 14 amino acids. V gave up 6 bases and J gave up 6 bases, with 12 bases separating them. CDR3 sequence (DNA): TGTGCCATCAGGGGCCCCACCCTTAATTCACCCCTCCACTTT. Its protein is CAIRGPTLNSPLHF.

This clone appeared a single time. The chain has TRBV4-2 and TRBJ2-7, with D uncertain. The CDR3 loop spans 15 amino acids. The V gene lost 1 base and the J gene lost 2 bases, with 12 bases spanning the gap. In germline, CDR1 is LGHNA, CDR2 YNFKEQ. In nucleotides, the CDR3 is TGTGCCAGCAGCCAAGCGGTTGCGAGGACCTACGAGCAGTACTTC. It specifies CASSQAVARTYEQYF.

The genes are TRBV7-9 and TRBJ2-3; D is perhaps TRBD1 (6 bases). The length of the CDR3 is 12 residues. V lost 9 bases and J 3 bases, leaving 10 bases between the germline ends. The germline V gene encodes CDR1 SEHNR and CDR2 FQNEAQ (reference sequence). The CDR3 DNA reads TGTGCCAGTAGGACAGCGACAGATACGCAGTATTTT. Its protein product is CASRTATDTQYF.

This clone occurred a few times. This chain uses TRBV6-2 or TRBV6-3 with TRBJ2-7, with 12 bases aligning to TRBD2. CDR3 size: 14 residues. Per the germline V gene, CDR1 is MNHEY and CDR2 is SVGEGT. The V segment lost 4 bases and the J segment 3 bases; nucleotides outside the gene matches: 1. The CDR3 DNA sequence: TGTGCCAGCAGTTTGACTAGCGGGGGCTACGAGCAGTACTTC. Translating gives CASSLTSGGYEQYF.

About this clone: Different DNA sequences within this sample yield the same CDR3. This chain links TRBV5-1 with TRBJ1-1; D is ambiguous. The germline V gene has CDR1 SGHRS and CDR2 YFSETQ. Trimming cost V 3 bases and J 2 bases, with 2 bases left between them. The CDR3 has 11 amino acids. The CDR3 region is CASSSNTEAFF. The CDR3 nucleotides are TGCGCCAGCAGCTCTAACACTGAAGCTTTCTTT. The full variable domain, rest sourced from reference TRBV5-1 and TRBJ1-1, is KAGVTQTPRYLIKTRGQQVTLSCSPISGHRSVSWYQQTPGQGLQFLFEYFSETQRNKGNFPGRFSGRQFSNSRSEMNVSTLELGDSALYLCASSSNTEAFFGQGTRLTVV.